The next 7 T cell receptor beta chains were all read from a single sample in a study of T cell responses to AZD1222 COVID-19 vaccine. Only in-frame clones appear in the TCRdb table, and some are missing; sequencing was by immunoSEQ multiplex PCR. The top ten clones hold 10% to 15% of a sample with some 98,000 clones, approximately 91% of them seen once. The specimen was peripheral blood, collected on day 0 of AZD1222 vaccination. All receptors come from an adult in good health.

The V and J genes are TRBV29-1 and TRBJ1-6; TRBD1 might be the D (5 bases). The CDR3 runs to 14 residues. Germline CDR1 and CDR2: SQVTM and ANQGSEA. V lost 5 bases to trimming and J lost 5 bases, with 13 bases between them. The CDR3 protein is CSVLFAGNNSPLHF. The CDR3 DNA sequence: TGCAGCGTTCTGTTTGCAGGGAATAATTCACCCCTCCACTTT.

Written as DNA, the CDR3 is TGTGCCAGCAGTTACCGGACAGGGCTAAGGGAGACCCAGTACTTC. Translation: CASSYRTGLRETQYF. The V and J genes are TRBV6-5 and TRBJ2-5, with 8 positions matching TRBD1. Germline lookup yields CDR1 MNHEY and CDR2 SVGAGI. Trimming at V came to 2 bases and at J to 5 bases, leaving 7 bases not matched to a gene. The CDR3 is made up of 15 amino acids.

The CDR3: CASSQSEELSNQPQHF. The CDR3, as DNA: TGCGCCAGCAGTCAATCGGAGGAGTTAAGCAATCAGCCCCAGCATTTT. V is TRBV23-1 and J is TRBJ1-5; D unclear. TRBV23-1 is placed among ORFs of uncertain function. The CDR3 consists of 16 residues. V lost 0 bases to trimming and J lost 1 base, with 10 bases between them.

This sequence joins TRBV3-1 (or the pseudogene TRBV3-2) and TRBJ2-3; D possibly corresponds to TRBD2 (7 bases). Germline V CDR1 and CDR2: LGHDT, YNNKEL (reference sequence). The CDR3 is made up of 16 amino acids. With 0 bases removed from V and 4 bases from J, the gap between germline ends came to 14 bases. CDR3 protein: CASSQEPGGRADTQYF. Written as DNA, the CDR3 is TGTGCCAGCAGCCAAGAACCGGGGGGCAGGGCAGATACGCAGTATTTT.

CDR3 nucleotide sequence: TGTGCCACGGGACTAGCGGCCAACACCGGGGAGCTGTTTTTT. This sequence encodes CATGLAANTGELFF. This chain uses TRBV6-5 with TRBJ2-2; 11 positions match TRBD2. The trim removed 10 bases at V and 2 bases at J, leaving 3 bases unmatched. Germline V gene lookup returns CDR1 MNHEY and CDR2 SVGAGI. The CDR3 is 14 amino acids.

This rearrangement joins TRBV19 to TRBJ2-2; D is perhaps TRBD1 or TRBD2 (5 bases each). V was shortened by 4 bases and J by 7 bases, with 10 bases between the two germline ends. CDR1 LNHDA and CDR2 SQIVND come from the germline V gene (reference sequence). The CDR3 runs 13 residues. The CDR3 bases are TGTGCCAGTAGTAGCCGGGGCTACGGGGAGCTGTTTTTT. It specifies CASSSRGYGELFF.

This rearrangement joins TRBV20-1 to TRBJ2-5; D remains ambiguous. The CDR3 is 11 residues long. CDR1 is DFQATT and CDR2 is SNEGSKA in the germline V gene (reference sequence). Trimming shortened V by 1 base and J by 5 bases, and 5 bases separated the two germline ends. CDR3 in DNA: TGCAGTGCTAGAGTACGGGAGACCCAGTACTTC. Residues: CSARVRETQYF.